What follows is one T cell receptor (beta chain) and its context. Germline trimming cut 4 bases from V and 4 bases from J; bases unmatched to any gene: 11. CDR1 is SGDLS, CDR2 YYNGEE, per germline. This CDR3 has 16 amino acids. The data are from a study of cytomegalovirus exposure and HLA in healthy donors. TCRdb's table, derived via immunoSEQ multiplex PCR, lists solely in-frame clones and lacks some. The sample shows approximately 110,000 clones, about nine tenths of them seen only once. The clonotype was recovered from a young woman in good health and CMV-seronegative. The V gene is TRBV9, the J gene TRBJ2-5; 9 nucleotides match TRBD2. Sequencing input: PBMCs. The CDR3: CASSTRGAGGRETQYF. CDR3 DNA: TGTGCCAGCAGCACCCGAGGGGCGGGAGGGCGAGAGACCCAGTACTTC. Based on the CDR3 plus reference TRBV9 and TRBJ2-5, the full variable domain is DSGVTQTPKHLITATGQRVTLRCSPRSGDLSVYWYQQSLDQGLQFLIQYYNGEERAKGNILERFSAQQFPDLHSELNLSSLELGDSALYFCASSTRGAGGRETQYFGPGTRLLVL.